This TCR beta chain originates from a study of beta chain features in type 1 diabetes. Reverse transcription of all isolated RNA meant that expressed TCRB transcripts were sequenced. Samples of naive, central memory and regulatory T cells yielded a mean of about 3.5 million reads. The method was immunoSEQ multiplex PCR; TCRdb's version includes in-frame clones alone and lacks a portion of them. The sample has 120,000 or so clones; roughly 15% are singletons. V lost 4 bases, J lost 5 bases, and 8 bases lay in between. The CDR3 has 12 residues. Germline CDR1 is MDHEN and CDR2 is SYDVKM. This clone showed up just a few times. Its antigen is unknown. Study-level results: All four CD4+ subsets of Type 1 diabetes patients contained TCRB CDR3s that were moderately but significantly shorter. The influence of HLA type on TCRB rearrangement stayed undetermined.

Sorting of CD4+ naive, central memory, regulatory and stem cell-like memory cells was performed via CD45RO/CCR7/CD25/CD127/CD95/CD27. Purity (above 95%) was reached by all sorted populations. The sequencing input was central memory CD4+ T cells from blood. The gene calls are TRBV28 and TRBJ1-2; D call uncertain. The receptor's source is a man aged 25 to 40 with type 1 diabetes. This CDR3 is CASSSPDYGYTF. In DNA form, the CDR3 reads TGTGCCAGCAGTTCGCCGGATTATGGCTACACCTTC.